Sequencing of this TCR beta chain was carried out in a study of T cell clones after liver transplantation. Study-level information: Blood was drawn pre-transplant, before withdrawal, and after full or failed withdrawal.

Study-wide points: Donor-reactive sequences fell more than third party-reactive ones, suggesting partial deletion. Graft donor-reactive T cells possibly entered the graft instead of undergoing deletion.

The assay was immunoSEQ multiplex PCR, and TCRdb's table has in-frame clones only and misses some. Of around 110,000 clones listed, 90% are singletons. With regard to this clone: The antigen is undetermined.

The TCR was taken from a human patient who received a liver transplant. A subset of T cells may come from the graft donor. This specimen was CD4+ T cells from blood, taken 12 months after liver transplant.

The DNA for the CDR3 is TGCGCCAGCAGCTTGGCCGCGACAAAACAAGAGACCCAGTACTTC. Protein sequence: CASSLAATKQETQYF. J is TRBJ2-5 and V is TRBV5-1; D is ambiguous. Per the germline V gene, CDR1 is SGHRS and CDR2 is YFSETQ. The CDR3 loop spans 15 amino acids. V was clipped by 0 bases and J by 2 bases, with 11 bases between them.